Sequencing of this T cell receptor beta chain was carried out in a study of shared clonotypes between healthy human individuals (dated by TCRdb to 2018 to 2021). About the full investigation: The cohort comprised a couple of women and a few men aged 18 to 49 years. For each donor, three plates each were used for CD4 naive and CD4 memory, two plates were used for CD8 naive, and one plate was used for CD8 memory. Blood TCR repertoires of a handful of healthy adults were deeply sequenced to estimate repertoire size and the extent of clonotype sharing between individuals. To increase sequencing depth and limit assay-specific biases, different laboratories used diverse techniques to prepare libraries and sequence TCR repertoires. Between about 0.8 and 9.5 billion PBMCs per donor were obtained by leukapheresis. General study outcomes and caveats: Incomplete sequencing was indicated by rarefaction of sorted-subset datasets, despite the large sequencing depth. Sharing across several donors was observed for around 4.8% of naive CD4, 3% to 3.5% of naive CD8, 2% to 2.5% of memory CD4, and about 0.38% of memory CD8 clonotypes. Pairwise subsampling led to the expectation that sequencing depth would affect the degree of clonotype sharing among donors. Because the study included a small number of donors, the genetic and exposure-history diversity represented was limited. Compared with non-shared clonotypes, the clonotypes found in all four sorted-subset donors had higher generation probabilities. Naive subsets generally had larger estimated clonotype richness than memory subsets. Sampling was restricted to blood, and TCR repertoires in tissue are likely to differ from TCR repertoires in blood.

The trim is 4 bases for V and 4 bases for J, with a gap of 17 bases between the germline ends. Counted from cysteine to phenylalanine, this CDR3 has 17 amino acids. Only CDR3 DNA is held: 51 bases, read in frame from base 1. Based on the germline V gene, the CDR1 and CDR2 sequences are SGHDN and FVKESK. Using the deep immunoSEQ assay, TCR CDR3 regions were amplified from genomic DNA by multiplex PCR. Genomic DNA extracted from each cell subset was distributed evenly over all wells of several immunoSEQ 96-well plates, and each plate served as one replicate. For sorted subsets, 150 to 200 ng genomic DNA, equal to tens of thousands of T cell genomes, was loaded into each replicate PCR. The purified libraries were quantified using a Qubit 3.0 fluorometer, sized with a Bioanalyzer 2100, and then quantified again using the KAPA Library Quantification kit. Every immunoSEQ 96-well plate was sequenced on a dedicated single-read 150-cycle Illumina NextSeq 550 flow cell. On the authors' methods: Because only junctional sequences without quality scores were contained in the immunoSEQ output, filtering matching that applied to full-length reads could not be performed. To assign V/J genes and CDR3, sequences were annotated against IMGT germline references using PyIR, a Python wrapper for IgBLAST v1.9. Reads were removed for weak V/J assignments (E-value above 1e-6), missing CDR3, stop codons, out-of-frame junctions, or ambiguous translated residues. V3J clonotypes were defined as sequences sharing the same inferred V gene, J gene, and CDR3 amino acid sequence. To compute the percentage overlap between repertoires, the number of shared unique clonotypes was divided by the size of the smaller repertoire. RTK rarefaction, the Chao1 estimator, and Recon v2.1 estimates of unobserved clonotypes were used to assess repertoire richness. OLGA was used to compute generation probabilities for all TCRbeta clonotypes that the gDNA method yielded from four donors. In its TCRdb copy, this immuneACCESS table keeps in-frame sequences only and misses some clones. Where compared with another copy, unresolved V genes explain less than half of these, and the others have no known cause. The DNA gave D and trimming, while V, J and clone size come from that table. This sample gives some 2 million clones in total; approximately 95% of them show up just once. The leading ten clones occupy about 1.1% of the sample.

Details on this clone: This receptor's antigen is unknown. Base qualities are not recorded, but no much larger clone differs from it by a single base.

CD8 naive samples consisted of CD45RO-negative cells that were positively selected for CCR7, yielding a CD45RA+CCR7+ population without TemRA cells. The donors were healthy, HIV-negative adults who had no recently reported acute infections or vaccinations. All donors were Caucasian adults living in Nashville, Tennessee, USA. Blood was collected by leukapheresis, and PBMCs were isolated by Ficoll-Histopaque density gradient centrifugation and then cryopreserved in liquid nitrogen vapor phase. Analytical flow cytometry was used to check the purity and quantity of each magnetically sorted T cell population. From each sorted fraction, genomic DNA was isolated and quantified by UV absorbance on a Nanodrop 2000c.

Recombination connected TRBV14 to TRBJ1-6, with a weak D call of TRBD1 (6 bases match). The TCR sequence derives from a man aged 18-30 years in good health. Sequencing input: naive CD8+ T cells sorted from blood. Explained via the paper, the cell subset or site label denotes: CD45RA+CCR7+. This receptor has the CDR3 CASSPIQTGLYNSPLHF. The bases are TGTGCCAGCAGCCCCATACAGACAGGCTTGTATAATTCACCCCTCCACTTT.